Listed here are 17 T cell receptor beta chains from one sample, sequenced in a study of T cell responses to AZD1222 COVID-19 vaccine (dated by TCRdb to about 2021). Preparation of the library involved the immunoSEQ multiplex PCR assay. TCRdb holds this immuneACCESS table with in-frame rearrangements only. Some clones are missing; in checked studies, unresolved V genes explain under half, and the rest has no known cause. In all, the sample holds about 150,000 clones, and around nine tenths of those were seen once. Clones ranked in the top ten supply less than 2% of the sample. Reading the label with the study, this specimen's time point is: baseline before first vaccination. Sequencing used peripheral blood, obtained on day 0 of AZD1222 vaccination. The receptors were gathered from an adult in good health.

This clone was seen once. V gene TRBV18 combines with J gene TRBJ1-6, with a tentative D call TRBD1 (6 bases). The length of the CDR3 is 19 residues. Trimming stripped 2 bases from V and 0 bases from J, with 17 bases between. Germline CDR1 is KGHSH and CDR2 is LQKENI. CDR3 sequence: CASSPVVRGKSSYNSPLHF. CDR3 coding DNA: TGTGCCAGCTCACCAGTAGTAAGGGGGAAGAGCTCCTATAATTCACCCCTCCACTTT.

This chain links TRBV28 with TRBJ2-1; TRBD2 matches 14 bases. Germline CDR1 and CDR2: MDHEN and SYDVKM. The CDR3 is 15 amino acids. V was pared by 2 bases and J by 7 bases, with 1 base of the junction left unmatched. The DNA of the CDR3 is TGTGCCAGCAGTTTAGGGACTAGCGGGAGTAATGAGCAGTTCTTC. This codes for CASSLGTSGSNEQFF. The variable domain in full, completed from reference TRBV28 and TRBJ2-1, reads DVKVTQSSRYLVKRTGEKVFLECVQDMDHENMFWYRQDPGLGLRLIYFSYDVKMKEKGDIPEGYSVSREKKERFSLILESASTNQTSMYLCASSLGTSGSNEQFFGPGTRLTVL.

The V and J genes are TRBV23-1 and TRBJ1-3; D uncertain. TRBV23-1 is an open reading frame, and its role is uncertain. The length of the CDR3 is 12 residues. Trimming removed 7 bases from V and 4 bases from J, with 8 bases in between. CDR3 sequence: CASIGHGNTIYF. Here the CDR3 DNA reads TGCGCCAGCATTGGTCACGGAAACACCATATATTTT.

The J gene is TRBJ2-2, the V gene TRBV5-1; TRBD2 aligns across 7 bases. V shed 3 bases, J shed 1 base, and the junction held 6 bases outside the gene matches. The CDR3 is made up of 16 amino acids. The germline V gene encodes CDR1 SGHRS and CDR2 YFSETQ. The CDR3 region is CASSSISSGNTGELFF. The CDR3 coding sequence is TGCGCCAGCAGCTCCATCTCTAGCGGGAACACCGGGGAGCTGTTTTTT.

This chain connects TRBV11-2 to TRBJ1-3, with D possibly TRBD1 on 5 matching bases. The CDR3 is 15 residues long. Per germline, CDR1 SGHAT and CDR2 FQNNGV. The V and J ends lost 1 base and 6 bases respectively, with 13 bases between them. CDR3 sequence reads: CASSLGGGTQNTIYF. The CDR3 region has the DNA TGTGCCAGCAGCTTAGGAGGAGGGACCCAAAACACCATATATTTT.

The CDR3 nucleotides read TGTGCCAGCAGCCAAGCGGCTAGCGCCTACAATGAGCAGTTCTTC. Its protein product is CASSQAASAYNEQFF. The chain carries TRBV14 and TRBJ2-1, with TRBD2 as a possible D gene (6 bases). V lost 1 base and J 2 bases, leaving 9 bases between the germline ends. Germline V gene lookup returns CDR1 SGHDN and CDR2 FVKESK. CDR3 length equals 15 residues.

The V gene is TRBV24-1, the J gene TRBJ1-5, with D perhaps matching TRBD1 (5 bases). V was clipped by 0 bases and J by 10 bases, with 15 bases between them. This CDR3 is 15 amino acids long. From germline, CDR1 is KGHDR and CDR2 SFDVKD. CDR3 in amino acids: CATSDLGAAVGPQHF. For the CDR3, the DNA is TGTGCCACCAGTGATTTGGGGGCAGCAGTAGGCCCCCAGCATTTT.

The CDR3 coding sequence is TGTGCCAGCAGTTTAGAGAGACAGTATGGCTACACCTTC. It yields the protein CASSLERQYGYTF. This chain joins TRBV12-3 or TRBV12-4 and TRBJ1-2; D is perhaps TRBD1 (5 bases). Trimming took 1 base from V and 5 from J, leaving 8 bases between them. This CDR3 is built from 13 residues.

This rearrangement joins TRBV3-1 (or the pseudogene TRBV3-2) to TRBJ1-5, with D uncertain. Germline assignment: CDR1 LGHDT and CDR2 YNNKEL (reference sequence). V lost 2 bases, J lost 7 bases, and 9 bases lay in between. This CDR3 has 13 amino acids. The CDR3 coding sequence is TGTGCCAGCAGCCAAATCGGTGAACAGCCCCAGCATTTT. As protein: CASSQIGEQPQHF.

The chain carries TRBV6-5 and TRBJ1-2; unclear D gene. Trimming left V 0 bases short and J 2 bases short, with 10 bases between. The CDR3 runs to 15 residues. The V gene's germline CDR1 is MNHEY and CDR2 SVGAGI. The chain's CDR3 is CASSYSSLENYGYTF. CDR3 sequence (DNA): TGTGCCAGCAGTTACTCGAGCCTTGAAAACTATGGCTACACCTTC.

The DNA of the CDR3 is TGTGCCAGCAGTGAACCCCAGGGTAGGAATGAGCAGTTCTTC. It encodes CASSEPQGRNEQFF. This chain uses TRBV25-1 with TRBJ2-1, with D maybe TRBD1 (5 bases). The CDR3 loop spans 14 amino acids. CDR1 and CDR2 from the germline V gene are MGHDK and SYGVNS. Trimming cost V 2 bases and J 7 bases, with 12 bases left between them.

This chain links TRBV6-6 with TRBJ2-2; 7 positions match TRBD1. Trimming cost V 0 bases and J 5 bases; bases outside gene matches: 6. This CDR3 region has 16 residues. CDR1 is MNHNY, CDR2 SVGAGI, per germline (reference sequence). CDR3 nucleotides: TGTGCCAGCAGTTACTCGAACAGGGGTGGAACCGGGGAGCTGTTTTTT. This codes for CASSYSNRGGTGELFF.

CDR3 DNA sequence: TGTGCCAGTAGTGACGCTAGCGGGATCTCTGGGGCCAACGTCCTGACTTTC. Translated, it gives CASSDASGISGANVLTF. The chain uses TRBV19 and TRBJ2-6, with 9 bases aligning to TRBD2. This CDR3 region has 17 residues. V lost 5 bases, J lost 0 bases, and 5 bases stayed unmatched. Germline V gene sequence: CDR1 LNHDA, CDR2 SQIVND (reference sequence).

The J gene is TRBJ1-5, the V gene TRBV28; D uncertain. V gave up 3 bases and J gave up 2 bases, with 2 bases separating them. Germline V gives CDR1 MDHEN, CDR2 SYDVKM. This CDR3 spans 12 amino acids. The CDR3, as DNA: TGTGCCAGCAGTTTTCGCAATCAGCCCCAGCATTTT. The encoded protein is CASSFRNQPQHF. Together with reference TRBV28 and TRBJ1-5, the CDR3 gives the full variable domain: DVKVTQSSRYLVKRTGEKVFLECVQDMDHENMFWYRQDPGLGLRLIYFSYDVKMKEKGDIPEGYSVSREKKERFSLILESASTNQTSMYLCASSFRNQPQHFGDGTRLSIL.

The rearrangement uses TRBV4-3 and TRBJ2-7; D possibly uses TRBD1 or TRBD2 (5 bases each). The CDR3 sequence is 15 residues long. V lost 0 bases and J lost 0, with 9 bases in between. Germline lookup yields CDR1 LGHNA and CDR2 YSLEER. CDR3 in amino acids: CASSQDEGSSYEQYF. As DNA, the CDR3 is TGCGCCAGCAGCCAAGACGAGGGGAGCTCCTACGAGCAGTACTTC.

Remarks on this clone: The identical CDR3 is also encoded by other nucleotide sequences in the sample. This chain links TRBV28 with TRBJ1-1; D unresolved. Germline lookup yields CDR1 MDHEN and CDR2 SYDVKM. Trimming left V 3 bases short and J 4 bases short, with 3 bases between. This CDR3 has 11 residues. The CDR3 loop reads CASSLFTEAFF. The CDR3 bases are TGTGCCAGCAGTTTGTTCACTGAAGCTTTCTTT.

This chain links TRBV9 with TRBJ2-5; the match to TRBD1 covers 9 bases. Trimming removed 4 bases from V and 4 bases from J; junction bases left unmatched: 8. Germline V lookup: CDR1 SGDLS, CDR2 YYNGEE. The length of the CDR3 is 15 residues. CDR3 protein: CASSIQGASGETQYF. CDR3 DNA: TGTGCCAGCAGCATACAGGGGGCGAGTGGAGAGACCCAGTACTTC. The variable domain in full, completed from reference TRBV9 and TRBJ2-5, reads DSGVTQTPKHLITATGQRVTLRCSPRSGDLSVYWYQQSLDQGLQFLIQYYNGEERAKGNILERFSAQQFPDLHSELNLSSLELGDSALYFCASSIQGASGETQYFGPGTRLLVL.